These T cell receptor beta chains were read from a single sample in a study of CD8+ T cells in alopecia areata. Assay used: immunoSEQ multiplex PCR; TCRdb lists only in-frame clones, some missing. The sample consists of 100,000 to 150,000 clones, about 51% of them appearing once. Sequencing used NKG2D-low CD8+ T cells sorted from blood. Receptors originate from a human donor with alopecia areata. The CDR3 runs from the conserved cysteine through the conserved F or W. The D gene is left open where the match is weak. Clone size, where shown, is once, few, many, or a class for clones that have expanded.

v_gene	d_gene	j_gene	abundance	CDR3nt	CDR3aa
TRBV7-9	TRBD2	TRBJ2-1	few	TGTGCCAGCAGCACCGGGACTAGCGCATACAATGAGCAGTTCTTC	CASSTGTSAYNEQFF
TRBV29-1	.	TRBJ1-2	.	TGCAGCGTTGAAGACGGGGATCACTATGGCTACACCTTC	CSVEDGDHYGYTF
TRBV20-1	.	TRBJ2-5	.	TGCAGTGCGGGGTGGGGGGAGACCCAGTACTTC	CSAGWGETQYF
TRBV28	.	TRBJ1-5	few	TGTGCCAGCAGACTCACAGCGGACAGCAATCAGCCCCAGCATTTT	CASRLTADSNQPQHF
TRBV29-1	.	TRBJ1-1	few	TGCAGCGTTGTACCGGCCCTTGAAGCTTTCTTT	CSVVPALEAFF
TRBV4-1	.	TRBJ2-7	.	TGCGCCAGCAGCCACTTAGACAGGGCGGGGGAGCAGTACTTC	CASSHLDRAGEQYF
TRBV13	.	TRBJ2-7	.	TGTGCCAGCAGCTTACCGGGGCGAGAGGAGCAGTACTTC	CASSLPGREEQYF
TRBV29-1	.	TRBJ2-3	.	TGCAGCGCTGTGGGGCAGGGAAGTGGGACCACAGATACGCAGTATTTT	CSAVGQGSGTTDTQYF
TRBV30	TRBD1	TRBJ2-4	.	TGTGCCTGGAACCACGGGACAGGGAAAAACATTCAGTACTTC	CAWNHGTGKNIQYF
TRBV21-1	.	TRBJ2-6	few	TGTGCCAGCAGCAAGGACAGTTCCTCTGGGGCCAACGTCCTGACTTTC	CASSKDSSSGANVLTF
TRBV27	TRBD2	TRBJ2-5	.	TGTGCCAGCAGGGGACTAGCGGCCGAGACCCAGTACTTC	CASRGLAAETQYF
TRBV30	.	TRBJ1-1	.	TGTGCCTGGAGCCCAACAGGGAACACTGAAGCTTTCTTT	CAWSPTGNTEAFF
TRBV29-1	TRBD1	TRBJ1-2	.	TGCAGCGTTGGACAGGGGGGAGGCTACACCTTC	CSVGQGGGYTF
TRBV29-1	.	TRBJ1-2	.	TGCAGCGTTCTCGCCCGACCCTATGGCTACACCTTC	CSVLARPYGYTF
TRBV30	.	TRBJ2-7	.	TGTGCCTGGAGTAAGGATTCCTACGAGCAGTACTTC	CAWSKDSYEQYF
TRBV7-8	.	TRBJ2-5	few	TGTGCCAGCAGCTTAATGGTGTACCAAGAGACCCAGTACTTC	CASSLMVYQETQYF
TRBV27	.	TRBJ2-7	few	TGTGCCAGCAACAGGGTGGGCCACGAGCAGTACTTC	CASNRVGHEQYF
TRBV5-1	.	TRBJ1-1	few	TGCGCCAGCAGCTTGGGGGCGGTGGGGACTGAAGCTTTCTTT	CASSLGAVGTEAFF
TRBV5-1	TRBD1	TRBJ2-7	.	TGCGCCAGCAGCAAAGCGACCGGGACAGATCGCTACGAGCAGTACTTC	CASSKATGTDRYEQYF
TRBV9	.	TRBJ2-2	few	TGTGCCAGCAGCGTCAGGGGGAACACCGGGGAGCTGTTTTTT	CASSVRGNTGELFF
TRBV30	.	TRBJ1-1	.	TGTGCCTGGGGCACAGTCGGGAGCACTGAAGCTTTCTTT	CAWGTVGSTEAFF
TRBV4-1	.	TRBJ2-2	.	TGCGCGGGGGGTCAACTAAACAAGCCCGGGGAGCTGTTTTTT	CAGGQLNKPGELFF
TRBV29-1	.	TRBJ2-3	few	TGCAGCGTTGAGCGCCCAGGGAGCGGCGGCCCCGATACGCAGTATTTT	CSVERPGSGGPDTQYF
TRBV5-1	TRBD1	TRBJ2-2	.	TGCGCCAGCAGCGGGGCACCGGGACAGCTTCCCAACACCGGGGAGCTGTTTTTT	CASSGAPGQLPNTGELFF
TRBV7-2	.	TRBJ2-1	once	TGTGCCAATACGGGTCCGCCCCACAATGAGCAGTTCTTC	CANTGPPHNEQFF
TRBV29-1	TRBD2	TRBJ2-3	.	TGCAGCGTTCTGGAGCGGGGGATCACAGATACGCAGTATTTT	CSVLERGITDTQYF
TRBV30	.	TRBJ2-1	.	TGTGCCTGGAAGACAAATGAGCAGTTCTTC	CAWKTNEQFF
TRBV30	.	TRBJ2-2	.	TGTATGCAGGCGACTGCCGGGGAGCTGTTTTTT	CMQATAGELFF
TRBV29-1	.	TRBJ2-7	.	TGCAGCGTTGAAGAGGGTTCGTACGAGCAGTACTTC	CSVEEGSYEQYF
TRBV7-9	TRBD1	TRBJ2-7	few	TGTGCCAGCAGCTTGGGCCCACCGGGACAGGGACTGGGCTACGAGCAGTACTTC	CASSLGPPGQGLGYEQYF
TRBV7-3	TRBD1	TRBJ2-7	.	TGTGCCAGCAGCACGTGGACAGGGGGCTCATACGAGCAGTACTTC	CASSTWTGGSYEQYF
TRBV7-9	.	TRBJ1-5	few	TGTGCCAGCAGCTTAGATTCCGAGGCTGGTCAGCCCCAGCATTTT	CASSLDSEAGQPQHF
TRBV29-1	.	TRBJ1-1	.	TGCAGCGTTGTACTGGGGACTGAAGCTTTCTTT	CSVVLGTEAFF
TRBV29-1	.	TRBJ1-2	.	TGCAGCGTTGGGCAGGACCACTATGGCTACACCTTC	CSVGQDHYGYTF
TRBV29-1	.	TRBJ2-7	few	TGCAGCGTTGAATCTGCAGGGGGGGGCTCCGAGCAGTACTTC	CSVESAGGGSEQYF
TRBV5-6	.	TRBJ1-1	.	TGTGCCAGCAGCTTCGGGACAGAAGCTTTCTTT	CASSFGTEAFF
TRBV29-1	.	TRBJ2-3	.	TGCAGCGTTGAAAGTTTGGGGGCGTACGAAACTAGCACAGATACGCAGTATTTT	CSVESLGAYETSTDTQYF
TRBV29-1	.	TRBJ1-2	.	TGCAGCGTTGAAGATCCAGAGGAAGTTATCTATGGCTACACCTTC	CSVEDPEEVIYGYTF
TRBV9	.	TRBJ2-3	.	TGTGCCAGCAGCGAGGGGACTACAGATACGCAGTATTTT	CASSEGTTDTQYF